The sequence of this T cell receptor beta chain was determined in a study of cytotoxic CD8 clonotypes in ibrutinib-treated CLL. About the study: The group held 10 to 11 relapsed/refractory and around 14 treatment-naive patients, with under 18 IGHV unmutated.

TCRdb's table, derived via immunoSEQ multiplex PCR, lists solely in-frame clones and lacks some. The sample has around 70,000 clones; around 81% are singletons. The CDR3 consists of 14 residues. Germline values: CDR1 SGDLS, CDR2 YYNGEE. Trimming took off 0 bases at V and 6 bases at J, with 11 bases between the two ends. The sample consisted of PBMCs, taken at disease progression, from a patient treated with ibrutinib. The origin of this receptor is a human donor with chronic lymphocytic leukemia. The chain carries TRBV9 and TRBJ2-3; D is undetermined. CDR3 DNA: TGTGCCAGCAGCGTAGCCCCCGACCGGGATACGCAGTATTTT. Translating it yields CASSVAPDRDTQYF.